This T cell receptor (beta chain) came from a study of blood T cell repertoires in COVID-19. Germline V lookup: CDR1 MRHNA, CDR2 SNTAGT. V shed 1 base and J 2 bases; nucleotides not matched to a gene: 17. The CDR3 is 19 amino acids. Patients of the Seattle cohort, enrolled during active infection, were followed longitudinally. The repertoire was sequenced with immunoSEQ multiplex PCR; TCRdb's copy has only in-frame clones and lacks some. The table includes under 150,000 clones, around 85% detected once. The chain combines TRBV6-4 with TRBJ2-7; 7 nucleotides match TRBD1. The TCR comes from a woman aged 60 to 75 with COVID-19, enrolled during active disease. Sequencing was performed on peripheral blood. The CDR3 nucleotides read TGTGCCAGCAGTGACTATTGGGTCTCGTCCGGGACAGCCACCTACGAGCAGTACTTC. Translated: CASSDYWVSSGTATYEQYF.